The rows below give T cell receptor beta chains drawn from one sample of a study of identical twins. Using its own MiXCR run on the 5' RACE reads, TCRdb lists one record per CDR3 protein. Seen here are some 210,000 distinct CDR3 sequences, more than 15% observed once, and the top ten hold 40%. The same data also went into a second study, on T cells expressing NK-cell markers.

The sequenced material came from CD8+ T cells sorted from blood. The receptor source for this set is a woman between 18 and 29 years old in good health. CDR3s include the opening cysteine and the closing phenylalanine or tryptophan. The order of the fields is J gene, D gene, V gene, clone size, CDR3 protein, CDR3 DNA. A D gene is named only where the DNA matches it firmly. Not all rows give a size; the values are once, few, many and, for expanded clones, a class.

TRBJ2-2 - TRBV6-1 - CASSVPTGELFF TGTGCCAGCAGTGTTCCCACCGGGGAGCTGTTTTTT
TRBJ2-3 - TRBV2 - CASSPGQEANGDTQYF TGTGCCAGCAGTCCTGGGCAAGAGGCCAACGGAGATACGCAGTATTTT
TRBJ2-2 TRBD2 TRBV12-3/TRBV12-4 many CASSEAGGVTGELFF TGTGCCAGCAGTGAAGCGGGAGGGGTAACCGGGGAGCTGTTTTTT
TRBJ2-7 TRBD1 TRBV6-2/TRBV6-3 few CASTYDRGMGEQYF TGTGCCAGCACCTACGACAGGGGCATGGGCGAGCAGTACTTC
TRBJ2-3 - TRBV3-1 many CASSLVPGTDTQYF TGTGCCAGCAGCCTAGTCCCAGGCACAGATACGCAGTATTTT
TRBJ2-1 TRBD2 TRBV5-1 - CASSLALAGGNEQFF TGCGCCAGCAGCTTGGCGTTAGCGGGAGGGAATGAGCAGTTCTTC
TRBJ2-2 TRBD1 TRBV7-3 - CASSPYPPGTANTGELFF TGTGCCAGCAGCCCCTATCCCCCCGGGACAGCGAACACCGGGGAGCTGTTTTTT
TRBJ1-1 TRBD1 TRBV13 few CASSLFRQGRTEAFF TGTGCCAGCAGTCTCTTCCGACAGGGCCGCACTGAAGCTTTCTTT
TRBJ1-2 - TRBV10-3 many CAISDDTYGYTF TGTGCCATCAGTGACGACACCTATGGCTACACCTTC
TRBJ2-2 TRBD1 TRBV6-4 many CASSGTGDTGELFF TGTGCCAGCAGTGGGACAGGGGACACCGGGGAGCTGTTTTTT
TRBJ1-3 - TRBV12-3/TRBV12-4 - CASTFTGNTIYF TGTGCCAGCACCTTCACTGGAAACACCATATATTTT
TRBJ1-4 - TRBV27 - CASGPGARREKLFF TGTGCCAGCGGACCAGGGGCGCGTAGGGAAAAACTGTTTTTT
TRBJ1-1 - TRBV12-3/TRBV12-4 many CASSLNGAEAFF TGTGCCAGCAGTTTAAATGGGGCTGAAGCTTTCTTT
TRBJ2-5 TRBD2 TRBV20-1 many CSARAGGPIETQYF TGCAGTGCAAGAGCGGGGGGGCCGATAGAGACCCAGTACTTC
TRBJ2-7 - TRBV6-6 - CASSYMDGYEQYF TGTGCCAGCAGTTACATGGACGGTTACGAGCAGTACTTC
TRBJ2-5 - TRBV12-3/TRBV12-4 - CASSFPGTDKETQYF TGTGCCAGCAGTTTCCCGGGGACGGACAAAGAGACCCAGTACTTC
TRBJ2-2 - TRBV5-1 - CASSLAGRGPDGELFF TGCGCCAGCAGCTTGGCCGGTCGGGGGCCGGACGGGGAGCTGTTTTTT
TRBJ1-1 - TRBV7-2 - CASSFPTGRSAEAFF TGTGCCAGCAGCTTCCCGACAGGCAGATCGGCCGAAGCTTTCTTT
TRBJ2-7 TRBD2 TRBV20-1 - CSARGGLVGEQYF TGCAGTGCTAGAGGCGGACTAGTAGGCGAGCAGTACTTC
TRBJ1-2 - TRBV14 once CASSQDRRIGPGANYGYTF TGTGCCAGCAGCCAAGATCGTAGGATAGGACCAGGGGCCAACTATGGCTACACCTTC
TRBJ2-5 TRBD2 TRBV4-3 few CASSPGQGLLKSF TGCGCCAGCAGCCCCGGGCAGGGACTACTCAAATCTTTC
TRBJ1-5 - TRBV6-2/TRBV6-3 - CASTPGLGVKPQHF TGTGCCAGCACCCCCGGACTGGGGGTGAAGCCCCAGCATTTT
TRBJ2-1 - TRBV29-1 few CSVSHGESYNEQFF TGCAGCGTCTCCCACGGGGAGTCCTACAATGAGCAGTTCTTC
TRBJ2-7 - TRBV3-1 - CASSHGGTSYEQYF TGTGCCAGCAGCCACGGCGGGACCTCCTACGAGCAGTACTTC
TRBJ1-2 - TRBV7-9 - CASSLGLNYGYTF TGTGCCAGCAGCTTAGGGCTTAACTATGGCTACACCTTC
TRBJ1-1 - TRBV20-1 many CSARGGGDTEAFF TGCAGTGCTAGGGGCGGGGGGGACACTGAAGCTTTCTTT
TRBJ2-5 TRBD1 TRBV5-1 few CASSLRDRERETQYF TGCGCCAGCAGCTTGAGGGACAGGGAACGAGAGACCCAGTACTTC
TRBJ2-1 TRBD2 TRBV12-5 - CASGFLLAGDNEQFF TGTGCTAGTGGTTTCCTCTTAGCGGGAGACAATGAGCAGTTCTTC
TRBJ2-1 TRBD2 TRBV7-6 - CASSSLAGGNNEQFF TGTGCCAGCAGCTCACTAGCGGGGGGGAACAATGAGCAGTTCTTC
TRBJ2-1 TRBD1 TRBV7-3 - CASSSPRGQGHNEQFF TGTGCCAGCAGCTCCCCCAGAGGACAGGGTCACAATGAGCAGTTCTTC
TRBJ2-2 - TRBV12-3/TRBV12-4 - CASSFGITGELFF TGTGCCAGCAGTTTCGGCATCACCGGGGAGCTGTTTTTT
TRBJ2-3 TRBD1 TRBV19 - CATRTGGTDTQYF TGTGCCACCAGGACAGGGGGCACAGATACGCAGTATTTT
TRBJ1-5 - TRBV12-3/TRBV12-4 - CASSQSEVEPQHF TGTGCCAGCAGTCAGAGCGAAGTAGAGCCCCAGCATTTT
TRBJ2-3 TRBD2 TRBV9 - CASSVSGGLGTDTQYF TGTGCCAGCAGCGTTAGCGGGGGGTTAGGCACAGATACGCAGTATTTT
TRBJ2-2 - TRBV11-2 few CASSLSGQGLYTGELFF TGTGCCAGCAGCTTAAGTGGGCAGGGGCTATACACCGGGGAGCTGTTTTTT
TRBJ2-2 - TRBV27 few CASSPVTGELFF TGTGCCAGCAGTCCGGTGACCGGGGAGCTGTTTTTT
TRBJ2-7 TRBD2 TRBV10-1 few CASSETGGPGEQYF TGCGCCAGCAGTGAAACGGGAGGGCCGGGCGAGCAGTACTTC
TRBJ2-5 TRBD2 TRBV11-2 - CASSQYSGGRNPQETQYF TGTGCCAGCAGCCAATACTCTGGCGGGAGGAATCCCCAAGAGACCCAGTACTTC
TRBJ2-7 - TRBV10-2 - CASSVARSYEQYF TGCGCCAGCAGTGTGGCCAGGTCCTACGAGCAGTACTTC
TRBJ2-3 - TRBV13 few CASSLQVTDTQYF TGTGCCAGCAGCTTACAGGTCACAGATACGCAGTATTTT
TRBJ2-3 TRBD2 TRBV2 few CASSPQIAGVDTQYF TGTGCCAGCAGCCCGCAGATAGCGGGAGTAGATACGCAGTATTTT
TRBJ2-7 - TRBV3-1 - CASSLKGSAYEQYF TGTGCCAGCAGCCTCAAGGGCAGCGCTTACGAGCAGTACTTC
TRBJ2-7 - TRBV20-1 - CSARGLQGYTYEQYF TGCAGTGCTAGAGGGCTCCAGGGTTACACCTACGAGCAGTACTTC
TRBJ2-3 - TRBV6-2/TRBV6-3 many CASSWTDTQYF TGTGCCAGCAGTTGGACAGATACGCAGTATTTT
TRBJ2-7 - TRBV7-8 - CAAGGDVYEQYF TGTGCCGCCGGCGGGGACGTATACGAGCAGTACTTC
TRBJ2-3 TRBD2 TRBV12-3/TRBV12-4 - CASSLLERDTDTQYF TGTGCCAGCAGTCTTTTAGAGCGGGACACAGATACGCAGTATTTT
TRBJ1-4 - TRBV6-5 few CASSYSGGGTNEKLFF TGTGCCAGCAGTTACTCGGGAGGGGGGACTAATGAAAAACTGTTTTTT
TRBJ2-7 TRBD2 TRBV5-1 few CASSLGEGTRDEQYF TGCGCCAGCAGCTTGGGAGAAGGGACTAGGGACGAGCAGTACTTC
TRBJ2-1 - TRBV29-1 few CSVEGGQRISYNEQFF TGCAGCGTTGAGGGTGGACAGAGGATATCCTACAATGAGCAGTTCTTC
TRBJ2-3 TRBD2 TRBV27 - CASSLYGLAGTDTQYF TGTGCCAGCAGTTTATACGGACTAGCGGGCACAGATACGCAGTATTTT
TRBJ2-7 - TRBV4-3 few CASSQEPGQYEQYF TGCGCCAGCAGCCAAGAGCCAGGGCAATACGAGCAGTACTTC
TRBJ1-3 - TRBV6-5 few CASSYSDDGGNTIYF TGTGCCAGCAGTTACTCCGACGACGGTGGAAACACCATATATTTT
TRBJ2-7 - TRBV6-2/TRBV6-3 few CASSYLGYSNIYEQYF TGTGCCAGCAGTTACCTCGGGTATAGTAATATCTACGAGCAGTACTTC
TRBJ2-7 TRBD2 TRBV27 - CASSSRGRAGYEQYF TGTGCCAGCAGTTCTCGCGGGAGGGCCGGCTACGAGCAGTACTTC
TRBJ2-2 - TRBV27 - CASSPAGGTGELFF TGTGCCAGCAGTCCCGCCGGAGGTACCGGGGAGCTGTTTTTT
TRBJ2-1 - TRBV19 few CASSIDLANEQFF TGTGCCAGTAGTATAGATCTGGCCAATGAGCAGTTCTTC
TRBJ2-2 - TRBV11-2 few CASSFGSYTGELFF TGTGCCAGCAGTTTCGGGTCCTACACCGGGGAGCTGTTTTTT